Listed below are T cell receptor beta chains from one sample, sequenced in a study of molecular identifiers for immune sequencing clone quantification. TCRdb recomputed calls from the PCR reads with MiXCR, one row per CDR3 protein. The repertoire holds over 85,000 distinct CDR3 sequences, with roughly 23% as singletons. Material for sequencing was naive CD8+ T cells from blood, with Jurkat cell RNA spiked in. The receptors shown here come from a human donor in good health. Some libraries in this study had Jurkat cell RNA spiked in. The CDR3 runs from the conserved cysteine through the conserved F or W. D genes are given only for firm matches. Clone size is given for some rows only: seen once, a few or many times, or a class if the clone is expanded.

abundance: -; v_gene: TRBV27; d_gene: -; j_gene: TRBJ2-5; CDR3aa: CASRPELELETQYF; CDR3nt: TGTGCCAGCAGACCGGAACTTGAACTAGAGACCCAGTACTTC
abundance: -; v_gene: TRBV7-9; d_gene: TRBD1; j_gene: TRBJ2-5; CDR3aa: CASSSFAGTGVVETPYF; CDR3nt: TGTGCCAGCAGCTCCTTCGCGGGGACAGGGGTAGTGGAGACCCCGTACTTC
abundance: many; v_gene: TRBV4-1; d_gene: -; j_gene: TRBJ2-3; CDR3aa: CASSQDPGREKTDTQYF; CDR3nt: TGCGCCAGCAGCCAAGATCCCGGACGAGAGAAAACAGATACGCAGTATTTT
abundance: many; v_gene: TRBV7-8; d_gene: -; j_gene: TRBJ2-1; CDR3aa: CASSLVGDEQFF; CDR3nt: TGTGCCAGCAGCTTAGTGGGGGATGAGCAGTTCTTC
abundance: many; v_gene: TRBV27; d_gene: -; j_gene: TRBJ2-6; CDR3aa: CASSLGVTGANVLTF; CDR3nt: TGTGCCAGCAGTTTAGGGGTTACTGGGGCCAACGTCCTGACTTTC
abundance: many; v_gene: TRBV5-1; d_gene: TRBD1; j_gene: TRBJ2-7; CDR3aa: CASSLTGYYEQYF; CDR3nt: TGCGCCAGCAGCCTGACAGGGTACTACGAGCAGTACTTC
abundance: few; v_gene: TRBV4-1; d_gene: -; j_gene: TRBJ2-7; CDR3aa: CASSQDSLGASAYEQYF; CDR3nt: TGCGCCAGCAGCCAAGATTCTTTGGGAGCGTCAGCCTACGAGCAGTACTTC
abundance: -; v_gene: TRBV4-3; d_gene: -; j_gene: TRBJ2-7; CDR3aa: CASSQDWGGLYEQYF; CDR3nt: TGCGCCAGCAGCCAAGACTGGGGGGGGCTCTACGAGCAGTACTTC
abundance: many; v_gene: TRBV7-9; d_gene: TRBD1; j_gene: TRBJ2-7; CDR3aa: CASSPRTGIGEQYF; CDR3nt: TGTGCCAGCAGCCCGAGGACAGGGATAGGCGAGCAGTACTTC
abundance: -; v_gene: TRBV27; d_gene: TRBD2; j_gene: TRBJ2-7; CDR3aa: CASSSTSGRAYEEYF; CDR3nt: TGTGCCAGCAGCTCTACGAGCGGGAGGGCCTACGAGGAGTACTTC
abundance: many; v_gene: TRBV7-2; d_gene: TRBD2; j_gene: TRBJ2-5; CDR3aa: CASSLGPETSAQETQYF; CDR3nt: TGTGCCAGCAGCTTAGGCCCCGAGACTAGCGCACAAGAGACCCAGTACTTC
abundance: few; v_gene: TRBV13; d_gene: TRBD1; j_gene: TRBJ2-7; CDR3aa: CASSPGGQGLSYEQYF; CDR3nt: TGTGCCAGCAGCCCCGGGGGACAGGGTCTTTCCTACGAGCAGTACTTC
abundance: many; v_gene: TRBV7-2; d_gene: TRBD1; j_gene: TRBJ2-3; CDR3aa: CASSDQGVGGTDTQYF; CDR3nt: TGTGCCAGCAGCGATCAGGGGGTGGGTGGCACAGATACGCAGTATTTT
abundance: -; v_gene: TRBV5-4; d_gene: TRBD1; j_gene: TRBJ2-7; CDR3aa: CASSEPGQDYEQYF; CDR3nt: TGTGCCAGCAGCGAACCGGGACAGGACTACGAGCAGTACTTC
abundance: -; v_gene: TRBV27; d_gene: TRBD1; j_gene: TRBJ1-5; CDR3aa: CASSPHLGQGEQPQHF; CDR3nt: TGTGCCAGCAGTCCACATCTAGGACAGGGGGAACAGCCCCAGCATTTT
abundance: -; v_gene: TRBV29-1; d_gene: -; j_gene: TRBJ2-1; CDR3aa: CSAAGQPYNEQFF; CDR3nt: TGCAGCGCCGCGGGACAGCCGTACAATGAGCAGTTCTTC